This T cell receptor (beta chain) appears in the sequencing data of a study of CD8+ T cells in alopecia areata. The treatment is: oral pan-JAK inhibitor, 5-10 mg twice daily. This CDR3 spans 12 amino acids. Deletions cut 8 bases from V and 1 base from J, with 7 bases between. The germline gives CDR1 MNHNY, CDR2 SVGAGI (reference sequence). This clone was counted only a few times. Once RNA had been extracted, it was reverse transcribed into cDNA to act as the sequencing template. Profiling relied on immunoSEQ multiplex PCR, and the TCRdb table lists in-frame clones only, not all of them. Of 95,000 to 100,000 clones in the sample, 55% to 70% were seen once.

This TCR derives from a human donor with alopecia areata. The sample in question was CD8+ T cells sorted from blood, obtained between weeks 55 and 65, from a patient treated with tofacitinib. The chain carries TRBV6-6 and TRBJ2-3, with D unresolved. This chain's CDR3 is CASVGGTDTQYF. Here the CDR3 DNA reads TGTGCCAGCGTCGGTGGCACAGATACGCAGTATTTT.